The rows below give T cell receptor beta chains drawn from one sample of a study of cytomegalovirus exposure and HLA in healthy donors. Some clones are missing from TCRdb's copy, which holds only in-frame ones; the method was immunoSEQ multiplex PCR. This table holds more than 90,000 clones, approximately 81% found once. Sequencing was carried out using PBMCs. Receptor source: a woman aged 35 to 49 in good health and CMV-seropositive. Both conserved end residues are part of each CDR3. D genes are given only for firm matches. Rows may omit the clone size; those that give it use once, few, many or a size class.

size	V	J	D	CDR3	DNA
medium-sized	TRBV6-1	TRBJ2-5	TRBD2	CASSPLAGVQETQYF	TGTGCCAGCAGTCCTCTAGCGGGAGTCCAAGAGACCCAGTACTTC
-	TRBV30	TRBJ2-4	TRBD2	CAWSVGTSGSSDIQYF	TGTGCCTGGAGTGTTGGGACTAGCGGGAGTTCGGACATTCAGTACTTC
-	TRBV6-1	TRBJ2-5	TRBD2	CASSRLAGDQETQYF	TGTGCCAGCAGTCGACTAGCGGGCGATCAAGAGACCCAGTACTTC
-	TRBV7-9	TRBJ1-3	TRBD1	CASSEGTGGPSGNTIYF	TGTGCCAGCAGCGAGGGGACAGGGGGCCCCTCTGGAAACACCATATATTTT
-	TRBV9	TRBJ2-5	TRBD2	CASSVSGGVAGGTQETQYF	TGTGCCAGCAGCGTATCCGGAGGGGTAGCGGGAGGCACACAAGAGACCCAGTACTTC
-	TRBV6-1	TRBJ2-3	-	CATRQASTDTQYF	TGTGCCACCCGACAGGCTAGCACAGATACGCAGTATTTT
once	TRBV11-3	TRBJ2-3	TRBD2	CASSARLAGETDTQYF	TGTGCCAGCAGCGCGAGACTAGCGGGAGAGACAGATACGCAGTATTTT
few	TRBV7-9	TRBJ1-2	TRBD1	CASSPYDRGEGYTF	TGTGCCAGCAGCCCATACGACAGGGGAGAGGGCTACACCTTC
few	TRBV10-3	TRBJ2-5	TRBD2	CAISDRGLAGVYETQYF	TGTGCCATCAGTGATAGGGGACTAGCGGGAGTTTACGAGACCCAGTACTTC
-	TRBV5-8	TRBJ1-1	-	CASGYAGLNTEAFF	TGTGCCAGCGGCTACGCGGGATTGAACACTGAAGCTTTCTTT
-	TRBV27	TRBJ2-2	-	CASSSMIRGGELFF	TGTGCCAGCAGTTCTATGATAAGGGGCGGGGAGCTGTTTTTT
-	TRBV7-2	TRBJ2-7	TRBD1	CASSSGQGLGEQYF	TGTGCCAGCAGCTCCGGACAGGGGCTTGGCGAGCAGTACTTC
-	TRBV21-1	TRBJ1-4	-	CASSMRAMGGEKLFF	TGTGCCAGCAGCATGCGGGCTATGGGAGGTGAAAAACTGTTTTTT
-	TRBV11-2	TRBJ2-5	TRBD1	CASSRQGAETQYF	TGTGCCAGCAGTCGTCAGGGGGCGGAGACCCAGTACTTC
-	TRBV29-1	TRBJ1-3	-	CSVEGPGNTIYF	TGCAGCGTGGAGGGACCTGGAAACACCATATATTTT
-	TRBV11-1	TRBJ1-1	-	CASSLGGDEAFF	TGTGCCAGCAGCTTAGGGGGGGATGAAGCTTTCTTT
-	TRBV29-1	TRBJ2-3	TRBD2	CSVVAGNTDTQYF	TGCAGCGTTGTAGCGGGGAACACAGATACGCAGTATTTT
-	TRBV30	TRBJ1-1	-	CAYTPGTEAFF	TGTGCCTACACACCTGGTACTGAAGCTTTCTTT
-	TRBV6-1	TRBJ2-1	-	CASTTGIGSYNEQFF	TGTGCCAGCACCACCGGGATTGGGTCCTACAATGAGCAGTTCTTC
-	TRBV6-6	TRBJ1-5	-	CASSHRGGFQPQHF	TGTGCCAGCAGCCACCGGGGGGGGTTTCAGCCCCAGCATTTT
-	TRBV30	TRBJ2-7	TRBD2	CAWSVRGGSYEQYF	TGTGCCTGGAGTGTGAGGGGCGGGAGTTACGAGCAGTACTTC
-	TRBV5-4	TRBJ2-7	TRBD2	CASSSGFGTSASNEQYF	TGTGCCAGCAGCTCGGGATTCGGGACTAGCGCTTCCAACGAGCAGTACTTC
-	TRBV11-3	TRBJ2-1	-	CASRRWGLYNEQFF	TGTGCCAGCAGACGGTGGGGACTGTACAATGAGCAGTTCTTC
-	TRBV30	TRBJ2-1	TRBD2	CAGTSGYNEQFF	TGTGCCGGGACTAGCGGATACAATGAGCAGTTCTTC
-	TRBV19	TRBJ2-2	-	CASIGRTGELFF	TGTGCCAGTATCGGCAGGACCGGGGAGCTGTTTTTT